The sequence of this T cell receptor (beta chain) was determined in a study of a mutant IDH1 vaccine in newly diagnosed glioma. The sample's time point: week 11, during vaccination. It was 300 ug of mutant IDH1 20-mer peptide that made up each vaccine dose, given with topical imiquimod. Method: immunoSEQ multiplex PCR; TCRdb's copy keeps in-frame clones and lacks some. The sample carries roughly 120,000 clones, about 80% recorded once. As to this clone: Its antigen remains unidentified.

The V end was cut by 4 bases, the J end by 4 bases, with 14 bases between. The germline V gene encodes CDR1 SQVTM and CDR2 ANQGSEA. The CDR3 extends over 14 amino acids. This material consisted of PBMCs, taken from a glioma patient whose treatment included an IDH1 peptide vaccine. The receptor's source is a man in his forties with glioma. The chain recombines TRBV29-1 with TRBJ2-1; TRBD2 is a possible D gene (5 bases). The CDR3 is CSVVETRTYNEQFF. The CDR3 nucleotides are TGCAGCGTTGTCGAGACAAGGACTTACAATGAGCAGTTCTTC.